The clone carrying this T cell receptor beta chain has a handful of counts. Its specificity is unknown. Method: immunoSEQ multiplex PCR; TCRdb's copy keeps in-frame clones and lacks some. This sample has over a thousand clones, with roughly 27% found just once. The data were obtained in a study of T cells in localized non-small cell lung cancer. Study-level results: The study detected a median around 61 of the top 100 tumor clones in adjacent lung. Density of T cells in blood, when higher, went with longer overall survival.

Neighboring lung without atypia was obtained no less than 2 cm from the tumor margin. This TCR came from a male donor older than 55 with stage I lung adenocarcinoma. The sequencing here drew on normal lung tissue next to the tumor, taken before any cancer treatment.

CDR3 sequence: CASSRRPGQGKSGYTF. CDR3 DNA sequence: TGTGCCAGCAGTCGCCGACCGGGACAGGGGAAGAGTGGCTACACCTTC. The chain has TRBV6-8 and TRBJ1-2, with 10 nucleotides matching TRBD1. Germline V lookup: CDR1 MNHGY, CDR2 SAAAGT. The trim removed 5 bases at V and 7 bases at J, leaving 13 bases unmatched. The CDR3 is made up of 16 amino acids.